This is a list of T cell receptor beta chains from one sample in a study of regulatory T cells in long-lasting Graves disease. From the multiplex PCR reads, TCRdb called clonotypes with MiXCR, one entry per CDR3 protein. There are 400,000 to 500,000 distinct CDR3 sequences in the sample; around 21% occur only once, and 6.5% to 8% lies in the top ten. The sequencing used peripheral blood mononuclear cells (PBMCs), collected when the disease was refractory, from a patient treated with antithyroid drugs. Receptor source: a female donor with Graves disease. CDR3s include the opening cysteine and the closing phenylalanine or tryptophan. The order of the fields is V gene, clone size, D gene, J gene, CDR3 protein, CDR3 DNA. The D gene is left open where the match is weak. Size is stated for part of the rows, as once, few or many counts, or as a class when the clone is expanded.

TRBV7-2	many	.	TRBJ1-1	CASSFSPMNTEAFF	TGTGCCAGCAGCTTTTCCCCGATGAACACTGAAGCTTTCTTT
TRBV9	many	.	TRBJ1-2	CASSVGQSGANYGYTF	TGTGCCAGCAGCGTCGGTCAGAGCGGCGCTAACTATGGCTACACCTTC
TRBV14	few	.	TRBJ2-7	CASSQDWILGTTGLDEQYF	TGTGCCAGCAGCCAAGATTGGATTTTGGGGACCACCGGTCTCGACGAGCAGTACTTC
TRBV25-1	.	.	TRBJ2-7	CASSAGAGNEQYF	TGTGCCAGCAGTGCCGGGGCAGGGAACGAGCAGTACTTC
TRBV7-8	many	TRBD1	TRBJ1-2	CASSRGQGGGNGYTF	TGTGCCAGCAGCCGGGGACAGGGTGGGGGAAATGGCTACACCTTC
TRBV5-1	.	.	TRBJ1-1	CASSLEVRGGSEAFF	TGCGCCAGCAGCTTGGAGGTGCGGGGGGGTTCTGAAGCTTTCTTT
TRBV7-9	.	TRBD1	TRBJ1-4	CASSAHAGGIGKKLFF	TGTGCCAGCAGCGCGCACGCAGGGGGCATCGGGAAAAAACTGTTTTTT
TRBV6-1	many	TRBD1	TRBJ2-5	CASSRTGAAETQYF	TGTGCCAGCAGTAGAACAGGGGCGGCAGAGACCCAGTACTTC
TRBV27	many	TRBD2	TRBJ2-7	CASSRLAESSYEQYF	TGTGCCAGCAGTCGACTAGCAGAAAGCTCCTACGAGCAGTACTTC
TRBV7-3	many	.	TRBJ2-5	CASSPPGRETQYF	TGTGCCAGCAGCCCACCGGGACGGGAGACCCAGTACTTC
TRBV27	.	.	TRBJ1-5	CASSLSGTSPQPQHF	TGTGCCAGCAGTTTATCTGGGACATCACCTCAGCCCCAGCATTTT
TRBV28	.	.	TRBJ1-6	CASSFYSSYNSPLHF	TGTGCCAGCAGTTTCTATAGCTCCTATAATTCACCCCTCCACTTT
TRBV10-2	few	.	TRBJ2-5	CASSEPGAGLKETQYF	TGCGCCAGCAGTGAACCTGGCGCAGGACTTAAAGAGACCCAGTACTTC
TRBV4-1	once	TRBD2	TRBJ2-4	CASSQGEGSNIQYF	TGCGCCAGCAGCCAAGGGGAGGGTAGTAACATTCAGTACTTC
TRBV7-9	.	.	TRBJ1-1	CASSPPPPRGWAEAFF	TGTGCCAGCAGCCCCCCCCCCCCAAGGGGTTGGGCTGAAGCTTTCTTT
TRBV19	few	.	TRBJ1-1	CASRSLGTLNTEAFF	TGTGCCAGTAGATCCTTAGGGACATTGAACACTGAAGCTTTCTTT
TRBV19	once	TRBD2	TRBJ2-3	CASSMDLAGLPDTQYF	TGTGCCAGTAGTATGGACCTAGCGGGATTGCCAGATACGCAGTATTTT
TRBV7-2	many	TRBD2	TRBJ2-7	CASSSTSGRALQYF	TGTGCCAGCAGCTCGACTAGCGGGAGGGCCTTGCAGTACTTC
TRBV12-3/TRBV12-4	.	.	TRBJ2-1	CASSFIGGGNEQFF	TGTGCCAGCAGTTTCATAGGGGGAGGCAATGAGCAGTTCTTC
TRBV11-1	few	TRBD2	TRBJ2-3	CASSPTSGPSHTQYF	TGTGCCAGCAGTCCCACTAGCGGTCCTTCCCATACGCAGTATTTT
TRBV7-8	few	.	TRBJ2-3	CASSSQPTPDADTQYF	TGTGCCAGCAGCTCCCAACCTACTCCGGATGCAGATACGCAGTATTTT
TRBV6-1	few	.	TRBJ2-4	CASRDPGTENIQYF	TGTGCCAGCAGGGATCCTGGGACGGAAAACATTCAGTACTTC
TRBV12-3/TRBV12-4	.	.	TRBJ2-2	CASSEETGTGELFF	TGTGCCAGCAGTGAAGAGACAGGCACCGGGGAGCTGTTTTTT
TRBV28	many	TRBD1	TRBJ2-7	CASGTGGLSYEQYF	TGTGCCAGCGGGACAGGGGGCCTATCCTACGAGCAGTACTTC
TRBV7-2	many	.	TRBJ2-7	CASSLGTSEQYF	TGTGCCAGCAGCTTAGGTACGAGCGAGCAGTACTTC
TRBV30	.	.	TRBJ1-1	CAWSVLGGPAFF	TGTGCCTGGAGTGTACTGGGGGGCCCTGCTTTCTTT
TRBV29-1	.	TRBD1	TRBJ1-5	CSASDREGNQPQHF	TGCAGCGCCTCGGACAGGGAGGGCAATCAGCCCCAGCATTTT
TRBV2	many	TRBD1	TRBJ1-2	CASSLGQGSYGYTF	TGTGCCAGCAGTTTGGGACAGGGGAGCTATGGCTACACCTTC
TRBV20-1	.	TRBD1	TRBJ1-4	CSARDRVSGQGAPNEKLFF	TGCAGTGCTAGAGATCGAGTCTCGGGACAGGGGGCGCCGAATGAAAAACTGTTTTTT
TRBV7-2	.	.	TRBJ1-2	CASSLALSGGGDYGYTF	TGTGCCAGCAGCTTAGCGCTGTCCGGGGGAGGGGACTATGGCTACACCTTC